The clone carrying this TCR beta chain appeared once. Its antigen is not identified. The sample is drawn from a study of T cell responses to AZD1222 COVID-19 vaccine. Findings and caveats of the study: Donor demographics were predominantly white British with a female majority; clonal diversity may be underestimated. Sampled repertoires all dated from after the peak T cell response.

The ends were cut back, 5 bases at V and 2 bases at J, with 10 bases in the middle. Per germline, CDR1 MNHEY and CDR2 SMNVEV (reference sequence). The CDR3 covers 14 residues. The method was immunoSEQ multiplex PCR; TCRdb's version includes in-frame clones alone and lacks a portion of them. This sample has 55,000 to 65,000 clones, with approximately 80% found just once. The receptor comes from an adult who received the AZD1222 COVID-19 vaccine. V gene TRBV27 combines with J gene TRBJ1-5, with a possible D match to TRBD1 (5 bases). The sequences come from peripheral blood, collected 28 days after the second AZD1222 dose. The chain's CDR3 is CASSLREGNQPQHF. The CDR3 bases are TGTGCCAGCAGTCTCAGGGAAGGCAATCAGCCCCAGCATTTT.